This TCR beta chain was obtained from a study of shared clonotypes between healthy human individuals. Researchers drew on about 90 million PBMCs for genomic DNA from unsorted samples. CDR3 size: 12 residues. The V gene lost 3 bases and the J gene lost 4 bases, with 6 bases spanning the gap. CDR1 is MNHNS and CDR2 is SASEGT in the germline V gene. Ten or more counts support this clone. Profiling relied on immunoSEQ multiplex PCR, and the TCRdb table lists in-frame clones only, not all of them. The sample carries fewer than 650,000 clones, less than 80% recorded once. Sequencing was carried out using PBMCs. This sequence was found in a woman in her thirties or forties in good health. Some clones in this sample may be carry-over from other donors' samples. The genes are TRBV6-1 and TRBJ1-2; D is unclear. The CDR3 here is CASSDRTYGYTF. In DNA form, the CDR3 reads TGTGCCAGCAGTGACAGAACCTATGGCTACACCTTC.